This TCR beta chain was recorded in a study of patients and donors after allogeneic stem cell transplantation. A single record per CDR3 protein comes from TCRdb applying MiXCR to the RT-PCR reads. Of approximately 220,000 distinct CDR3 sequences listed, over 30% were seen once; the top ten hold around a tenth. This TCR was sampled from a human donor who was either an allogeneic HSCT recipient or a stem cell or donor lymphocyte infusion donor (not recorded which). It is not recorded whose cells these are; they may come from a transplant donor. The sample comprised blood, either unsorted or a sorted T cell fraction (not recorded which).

The CDR3 DNA reads TGCAGTGCTATACGGGGGGGGAGCAATCAGCCCCAGCATTTT. It encodes CSAIRGGSNQPQHF. This chain links TRBV20-1 with TRBJ1-5, with D perhaps matching TRBD1 (5 bases). V lost 4 bases, J lost 1 base, and 11 bases lay in between. The CDR3 is made up of 14 amino acids. The germline gives CDR1 DFQATT, CDR2 SNEGSKA (reference sequence).